The 32 T cell receptor beta chains below were found in one sample sequenced in a study of human CD8 memory T cell subsets. Scientists made TCR beta libraries using UMI-labeled 5' RACE. One entry per CDR3 protein, without DNA, is what TCRdb gives after re-calling the 5' RACE reads. Its table records several thousand distinct CDR3 sequences. Sequencing was performed on CD8+ T cells from PBMCs. Receptors were obtained from a human donor in good health.

This clonotype counts as medium-sized by frequency. The V call is TRBV29-1, the J call TRBJ2-2; the D gene TCRdb calls, TRBD2, cannot be checked with no DNA. From germline, CDR1 is SQVTM and CDR2 ANQGSEA. This CDR3 is 14 amino acids long. The CDR3 protein is CSVRLAVNTGELFF.

The rearrangement uses TRBV7-9 and TRBJ2-1; there is no DNA to check the TCRdb D call of TRBD1. CDR1 SEHNR and CDR2 FQNEAQ come from the germline V gene (reference sequence). CDR3 length equals 15 residues. The chain's CDR3 is CASSFRTGSYNEQFF. Supplemented by reference TRBV7-9 and TRBJ2-1, the full variable domain reads DTGVSQNPRHKITKRGQNVTFRCDPISEHNRLYWYRQTLGQGPEFLTYFQNEAQLEKSRLLSDRFSAERPKGSFSTLEIQRTEQGDSAMYLCASSFRTGSYNEQFFGPGTRLTVL.

CDR3 sequence: CASSYLADYEQYF. The chain links TRBV6-2 or TRBV6-3 to TRBJ2-7; TCRdb calls TRBD2, which cannot be checked without DNA. The CDR3 has 13 amino acids. Germline CDR1 MNHEY, CDR2 SVGEGT.

Frequency places this clonotype as medium-sized (0.01 to 0.1%). This chain uses TRBV29-1 with TRBJ2-1; absent DNA, TCRdb's TRBD1 call cannot be checked. CDR3 size: 15 residues. CDR1 is SQVTM, CDR2 ANQGSEA, per germline. CDR3 protein: CSAEGPGGNLNEQFF.

V usage is TRBV2 and J usage is TRBJ2-7; TCRdb selects TRBD2, and the lack of DNA leaves this call unchecked. The CDR3 has 18 residues. Per germline, CDR1 SNHLY and CDR2 FYNNEI. This chain's CDR3 is CASSDPPWTSGRRGEQYF.

The chain has TRBV15 and TRBJ2-7. The CDR3 runs 12 residues. Germline V gene data show CDR1 as LNHNV and CDR2 as YYDKDF (reference sequence). The CDR3 is CATSSGRGIRYF.

The J gene is TRBJ2-7, the V gene TRBV4-1; TCRdb's D call of TRBD2 is untestable without DNA. The germline CDR1 and CDR2 sequences are MGHRA and YSYEKL. The CDR3 contains 15 residues. CDR3 protein: CASSQDMGTSGNPYF.

The rearrangement uses TRBV5-4 and TRBJ2-1. CDR1 SGHNT and CDR2 YYREEE come from the germline V gene (reference sequence). CDR3 length equals 15 residues. The CDR3 reads CASSLWQDGYNEQFF.

The rearrangement joins TRBV7-4 to TRBJ1-4; TCRdb's D call of TRBD1 is untestable without DNA. From germline, CDR1 is SGHVT and CDR2 SQSDAQ. The length of the CDR3 is 20 residues. The CDR3 reads CASSLWVGDRAGSTNEKLFF.

Its frequency marks this clonotype as large. This chain connects TRBV7-9 to TRBJ2-7; as DNA is missing, the TRBD1 call by TCRdb cannot be tested. The CDR3 runs 15 residues. CDR1 and CDR2 (germline): SEHNR, FQNEAQ (reference sequence). This CDR3 is CASSSIPTGVYEQYF.

V is TRBV7-8 and J is TRBJ2-1. The V gene's germline CDR1 is SGHVS and CDR2 FQNEAQ. There are 12 residues in the CDR3. The chain's CDR3 is CASSLAYNEQFF.

The chain carries TRBV4-1 and TRBJ1-6. The germline gives CDR1 MGHRA, CDR2 YSYEKL. The CDR3 sequence is 13 residues long. The CDR3 is CASSQSHNSPLHF.

The rearrangement links TRBV28 to TRBJ2-7; TCRdb designates TRBD1, a call that cannot be tested without DNA. Germline V gene sequence: CDR1 MDHEN, CDR2 SYDVKM. This CDR3 is 13 amino acids long. The CDR3 spells CASSGTGNYEQYF.

The CDR3: CSARDRVYNYGYTF. This sequence joins TRBV20-1 and TRBJ1-2; TCRdb's D call, TRBD1, is unchecked because there is no DNA. Per the germline V gene, CDR1 is DFQATT and CDR2 is SNEGSKA (reference sequence). The CDR3 loop spans 14 amino acids.

The rearrangement links TRBV6-2 or TRBV6-3 to TRBJ1-2; TCRdb calls TRBD1, which cannot be checked without DNA. Per germline, CDR1 MNHEY and CDR2 SVGEGT. This CDR3 contains 13 residues. This CDR3 is CASSYGHVYGYTF.

The chain uses TRBV28 and TRBJ2-3. Germline CDR1 is MDHEN and CDR2 is SYDVKM. This CDR3 has 13 residues. The CDR3 region is CASSLAHVDTQYF.

The chain recombines TRBV28 with TRBJ1-5. This CDR3 is 14 amino acids long. Germline-derived CDR1 and CDR2 are MDHEN and SYDVKM. The CDR3 loop reads CASSLGRVNQPQHF.

J is TRBJ1-2 and V is TRBV7-9; TCRdb's D call of TRBD1 is untestable without DNA. Germline CDR1 SEHNR, CDR2 FQNEAQ (reference sequence). There are 16 residues in the CDR3. The CDR3 loop reads CASSSGGADSNYGYTF.

This chain links TRBV27 with TRBJ2-1; TCRdb indicates TRBD2, and absent DNA this call remains unverified. CDR3 length: 15 residues. Germline values: CDR1 MNHEY, CDR2 SMNVEV (reference sequence). The CDR3 sequence: CASRDDGQGLNEQFF.

By frequency, this clonotype is medium-sized. This chain links TRBV7-2 with TRBJ1-2; TCRdb calls TRBD1, which cannot be checked without DNA. CDR3 length equals 12 residues. Germline V gene lookup returns CDR1 SGHTA and CDR2 FQGNSA. CDR3 amino acids: CASSQNREGYTF.

V and J are TRBV4-1 and TRBJ1-5. Germline values: CDR1 MGHRA, CDR2 YSYEKL. This CDR3 spans 13 amino acids. The CDR3 is CASSQDPGQVQHF.

This rearrangement joins TRBV7-9 to TRBJ2-7. The CDR3 sequence is 12 residues long. CDR1 and CDR2 (germline): SEHNR, FQNEAQ (reference sequence). The CDR3 protein is CASSLWGYEQYF.

The chain carries TRBV7-6 and TRBJ2-1; absent DNA, TCRdb's TRBD2 call cannot be checked. The CDR3 covers 18 residues. Germline CDR1 reads SGHVS; CDR2 reads FNYEAQ. CDR3 sequence: CASSLPRTSGASYNEQFF.

The rearrangement links TRBV29-1 to TRBJ2-1; lacking DNA, the TRBD2 call made by TCRdb goes unchecked. The germline gives CDR1 SQVTM, CDR2 ANQGSEA. The CDR3 has 14 residues. The CDR3 is CSVPGLAAYNEQFF.

The chain recombines TRBV12-3 or TRBV12-4 with TRBJ2-1; TCRdb's assignment of TRBD2 cannot be checked, as there is no DNA. The CDR3 totals 16 residues. The CDR3 sequence is CASREEGLAGAGEQFF.

By frequency, this clonotype is medium-sized. The chain employs TRBV29-1 and TRBJ2-2; TCRdb outputs TRBD2, but without DNA this stays unchecked. Germline CDR1 SQVTM, CDR2 ANQGSEA. This CDR3 has 15 amino acids. The CDR3 region is CSVEKLALNTGELFF.

The chain links TRBV24-1 to TRBJ2-2; TCRdb selects TRBD1, and the lack of DNA leaves this call unchecked. Germline CDR1 reads KGHDR; CDR2 reads SFDVKD. The CDR3 runs 15 residues. This CDR3 reads CATSDPNRETGELFF.

The CDR3 region is CASSEGTSGVEQYF. The chain links TRBV6-1 to TRBJ2-7; the TCRdb D gene call, TRBD2, has no DNA to confirm it. CDR1 is MNHNS and CDR2 is SASEGT in the germline V gene. The CDR3 length is 14 residues.

V gene TRBV21-1 combines with J gene TRBJ2-2. TRBV21-1 is given as a pseudogene. CDR3 length equals 13 residues. CDR3 sequence: CASSKVVDGELFF.

This chain links TRBV28 with TRBJ2-1; TCRdb proposes TRBD2, but this gene call is untestable without DNA. CDR1 and CDR2 from the germline V gene are MDHEN and SYDVKM. The CDR3 contains 15 residues. CDR3 region: CASSLSREGQETQFF.

The genes are TRBV29-1 and TRBJ2-3. The CDR3 is made up of 11 amino acids. The V gene's germline CDR1 is SQVTM and CDR2 ANQGSEA. This CDR3 reads CSVSQADTQYF.

The V gene is TRBV27, the J gene TRBJ2-7; TCRdb proposes TRBD1, but this gene call is untestable without DNA. The CDR3 spans 16 residues. From germline, CDR1 is MNHEY and CDR2 SMNVEV (reference sequence). CDR3 loop: CASSSRWTGGDYEQYF.